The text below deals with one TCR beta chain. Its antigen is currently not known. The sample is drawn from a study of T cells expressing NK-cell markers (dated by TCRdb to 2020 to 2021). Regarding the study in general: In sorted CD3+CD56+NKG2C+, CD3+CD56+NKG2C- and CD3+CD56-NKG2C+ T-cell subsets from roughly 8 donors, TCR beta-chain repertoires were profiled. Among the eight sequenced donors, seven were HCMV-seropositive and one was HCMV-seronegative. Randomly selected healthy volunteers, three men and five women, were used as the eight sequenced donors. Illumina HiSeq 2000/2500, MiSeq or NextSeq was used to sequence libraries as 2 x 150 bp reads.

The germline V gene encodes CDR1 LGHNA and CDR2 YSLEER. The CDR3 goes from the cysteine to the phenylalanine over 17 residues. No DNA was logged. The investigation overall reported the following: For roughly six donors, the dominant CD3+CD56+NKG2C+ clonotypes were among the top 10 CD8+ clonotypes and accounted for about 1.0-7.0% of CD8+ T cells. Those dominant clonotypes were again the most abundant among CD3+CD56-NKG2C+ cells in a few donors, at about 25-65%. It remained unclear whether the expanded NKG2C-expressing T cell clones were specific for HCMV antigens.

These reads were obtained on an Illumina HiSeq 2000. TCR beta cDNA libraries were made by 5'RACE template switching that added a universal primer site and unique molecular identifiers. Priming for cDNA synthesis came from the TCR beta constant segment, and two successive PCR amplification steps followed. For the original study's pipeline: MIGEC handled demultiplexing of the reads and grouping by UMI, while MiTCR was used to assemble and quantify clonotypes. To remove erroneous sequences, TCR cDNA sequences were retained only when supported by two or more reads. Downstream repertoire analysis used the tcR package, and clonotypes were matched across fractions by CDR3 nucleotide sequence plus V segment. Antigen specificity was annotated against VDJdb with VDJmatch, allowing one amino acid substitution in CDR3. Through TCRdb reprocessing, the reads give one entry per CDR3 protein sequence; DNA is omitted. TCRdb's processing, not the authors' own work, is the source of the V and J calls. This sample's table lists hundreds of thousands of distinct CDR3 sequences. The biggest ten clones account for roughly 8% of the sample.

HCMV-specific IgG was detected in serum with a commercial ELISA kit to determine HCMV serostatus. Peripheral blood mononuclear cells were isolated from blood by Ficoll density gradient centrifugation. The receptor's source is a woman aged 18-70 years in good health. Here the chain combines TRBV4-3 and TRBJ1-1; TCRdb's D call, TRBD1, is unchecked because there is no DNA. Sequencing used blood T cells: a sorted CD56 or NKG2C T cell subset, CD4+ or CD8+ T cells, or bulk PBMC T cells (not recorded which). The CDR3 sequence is CASSQGQGLLMNTEAFF.